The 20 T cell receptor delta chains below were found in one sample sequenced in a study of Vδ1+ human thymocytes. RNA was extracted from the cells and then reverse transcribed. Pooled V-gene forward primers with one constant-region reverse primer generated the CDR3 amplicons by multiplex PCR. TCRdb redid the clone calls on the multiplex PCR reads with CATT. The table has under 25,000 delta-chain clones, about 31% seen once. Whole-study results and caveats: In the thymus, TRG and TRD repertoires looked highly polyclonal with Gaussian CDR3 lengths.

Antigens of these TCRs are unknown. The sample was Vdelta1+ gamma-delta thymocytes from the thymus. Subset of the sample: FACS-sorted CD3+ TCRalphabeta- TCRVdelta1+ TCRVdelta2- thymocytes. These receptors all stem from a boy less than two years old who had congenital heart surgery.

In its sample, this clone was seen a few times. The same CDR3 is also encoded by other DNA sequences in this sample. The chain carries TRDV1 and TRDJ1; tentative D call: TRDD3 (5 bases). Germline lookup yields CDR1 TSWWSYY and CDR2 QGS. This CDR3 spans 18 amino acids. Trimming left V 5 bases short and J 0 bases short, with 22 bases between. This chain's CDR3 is CALGRVLRSPGYTDKLIF. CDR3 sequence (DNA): TGTGCTCTTGGGCGCGTACTACGTAGCCCTGGGTACACCGATAAACTCATCTTT.

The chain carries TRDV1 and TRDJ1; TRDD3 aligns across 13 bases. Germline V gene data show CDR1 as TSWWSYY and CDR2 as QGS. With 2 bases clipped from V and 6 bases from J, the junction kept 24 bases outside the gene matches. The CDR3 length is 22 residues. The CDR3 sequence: CALGEGPICKASTGGYDYKLIF. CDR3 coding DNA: TGTGCTCTTGGGGAAGGCCCTATTTGTAAGGCCAGTACTGGGGGATACGACTATAAACTCATCTTT.

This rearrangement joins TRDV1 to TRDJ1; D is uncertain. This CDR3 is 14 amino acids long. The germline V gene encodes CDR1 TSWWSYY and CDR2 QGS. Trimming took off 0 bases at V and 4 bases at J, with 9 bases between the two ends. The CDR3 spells CALGELGRVDKLIF. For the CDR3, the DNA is TGTGCTCTTGGGGAACTGGGCCGGGTCGATAAACTCATCTTT.

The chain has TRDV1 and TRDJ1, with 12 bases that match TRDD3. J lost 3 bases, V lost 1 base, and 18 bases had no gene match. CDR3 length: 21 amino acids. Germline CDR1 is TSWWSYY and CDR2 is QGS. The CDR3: CALGEPFLHPTGGYRPDKLIF. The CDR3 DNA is TGTGCTCTTGGGGAACCTTTCCTACATCCCACTGGGGGATACAGGCCCGATAAACTCATCTTT.

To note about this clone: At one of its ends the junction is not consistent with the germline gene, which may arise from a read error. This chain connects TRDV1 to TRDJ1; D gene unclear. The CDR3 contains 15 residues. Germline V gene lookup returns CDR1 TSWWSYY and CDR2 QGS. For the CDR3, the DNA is TGTGCTCTTGGGTCTCGTACGAGCCAAACCGTTAAACTCATCTTT. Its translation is CALGSRTSQTVKLIF.

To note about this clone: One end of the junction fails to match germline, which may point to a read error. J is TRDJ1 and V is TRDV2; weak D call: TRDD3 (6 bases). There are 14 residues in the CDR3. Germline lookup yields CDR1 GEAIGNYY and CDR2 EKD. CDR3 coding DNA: TGTGCCTGTGCCCCGGGGGACACTGAAATTAAACCCATCTTT. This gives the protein CACAPGDTEIKPIF.

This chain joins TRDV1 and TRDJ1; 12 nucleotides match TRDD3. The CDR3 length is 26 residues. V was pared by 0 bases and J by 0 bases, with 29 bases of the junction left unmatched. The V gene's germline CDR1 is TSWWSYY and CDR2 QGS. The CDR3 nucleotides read TGTGCTCTTGGGGAACTCAGGGCCTTCGGGACTGGGGGATACTACGGCGGCTCCATAAACACCGATAAACTCATCTTT. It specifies CALGELRAFGTGGYYGGSINTDKLIF.

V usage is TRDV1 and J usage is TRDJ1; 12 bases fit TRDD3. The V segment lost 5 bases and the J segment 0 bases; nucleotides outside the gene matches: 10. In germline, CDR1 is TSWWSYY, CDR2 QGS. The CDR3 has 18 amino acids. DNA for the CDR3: TGTGCTCTTGGGTCCTTCCTTCTGGGGGATACGAACACCGATAAACTCATCTTT. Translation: CALGSFLLGDTNTDKLIF.

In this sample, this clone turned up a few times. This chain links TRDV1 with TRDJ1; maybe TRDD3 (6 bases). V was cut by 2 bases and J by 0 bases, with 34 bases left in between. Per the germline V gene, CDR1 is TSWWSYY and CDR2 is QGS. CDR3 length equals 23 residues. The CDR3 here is CALGEDRFGETWGWRGYTDKLIF. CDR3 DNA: TGTGCTCTTGGGGAAGATCGTTTTGGGGAGACCTGGGGATGGAGGGGGTACACCGATAAACTCATCTTT.

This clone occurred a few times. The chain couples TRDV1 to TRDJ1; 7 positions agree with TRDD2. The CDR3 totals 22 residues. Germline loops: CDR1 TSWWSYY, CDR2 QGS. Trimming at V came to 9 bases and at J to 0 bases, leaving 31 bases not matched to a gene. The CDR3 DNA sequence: TGTGCTCTGGTGCCTTCCCTTCCTGAGGATTATGAGCGGGTTTGGGACACCGATAAACTCATCTTT. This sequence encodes CALVPSLPEDYERVWDTDKLIF.

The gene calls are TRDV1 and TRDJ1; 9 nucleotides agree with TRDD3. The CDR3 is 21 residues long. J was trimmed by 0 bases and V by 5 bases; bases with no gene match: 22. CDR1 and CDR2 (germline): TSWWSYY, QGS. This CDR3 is CALGKGPIPTYWGTYTDKLIF. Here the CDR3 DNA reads TGTGCTCTTGGGAAAGGTCCTATTCCTACCTACTGGGGGACGTACACCGATAAACTCATCTTT.

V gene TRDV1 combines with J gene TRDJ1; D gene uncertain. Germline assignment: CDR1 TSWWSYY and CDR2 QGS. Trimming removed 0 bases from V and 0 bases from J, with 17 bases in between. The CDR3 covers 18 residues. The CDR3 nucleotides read TGTGCTCTTGGGGAACTAGAGATCATATGGCCGTACACCGATAAACTCATCTTT. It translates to CALGELEIIWPYTDKLIF.

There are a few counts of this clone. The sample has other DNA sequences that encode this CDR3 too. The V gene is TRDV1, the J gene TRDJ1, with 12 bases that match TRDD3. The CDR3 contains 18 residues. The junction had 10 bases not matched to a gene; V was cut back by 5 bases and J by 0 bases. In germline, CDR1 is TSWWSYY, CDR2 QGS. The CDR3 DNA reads TGTGCTCTTGGGAGCCTAGGTACTGGGGGATACTACACCGATAAACTCATCTTT. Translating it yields CALGSLGTGGYYTDKLIF.

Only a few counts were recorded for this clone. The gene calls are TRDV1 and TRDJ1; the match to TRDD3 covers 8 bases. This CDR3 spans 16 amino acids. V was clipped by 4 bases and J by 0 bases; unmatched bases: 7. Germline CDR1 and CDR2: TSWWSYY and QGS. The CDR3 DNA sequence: TGTGCTCTTGGGGGCTACTGGGGGCCGTACACCGATAAACTCATCTTT. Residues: CALGGYWGPYTDKLIF.

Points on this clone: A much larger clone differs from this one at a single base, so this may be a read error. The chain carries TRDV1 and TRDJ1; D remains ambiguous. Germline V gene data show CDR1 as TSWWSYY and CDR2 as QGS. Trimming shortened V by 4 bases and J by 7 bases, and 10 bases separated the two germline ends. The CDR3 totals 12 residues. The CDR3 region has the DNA TGTGCTCTTGGGGCTCACTCTGCTAAACTCATCTTT. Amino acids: CALGAHSAKLIF.

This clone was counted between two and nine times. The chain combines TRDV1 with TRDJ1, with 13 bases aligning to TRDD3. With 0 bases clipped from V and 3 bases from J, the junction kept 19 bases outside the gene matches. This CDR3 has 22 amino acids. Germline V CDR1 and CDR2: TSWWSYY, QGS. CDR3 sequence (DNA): TGTGCTCTTGGGGAACTAGTAAGAGCCGCCTCGACTGGGGGATACGGGGCCGATAAACTCATCTTT. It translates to CALGELVRAASTGGYGADKLIF.

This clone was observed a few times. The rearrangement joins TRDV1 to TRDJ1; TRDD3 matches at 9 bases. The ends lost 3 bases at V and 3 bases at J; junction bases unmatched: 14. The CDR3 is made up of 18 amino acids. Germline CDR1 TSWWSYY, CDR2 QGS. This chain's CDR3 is CALGEYSEWGIKADKLIF. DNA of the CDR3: TGTGCTCTTGGGGAGTACAGCGAATGGGGGATAAAAGCCGATAAACTCATCTTT.

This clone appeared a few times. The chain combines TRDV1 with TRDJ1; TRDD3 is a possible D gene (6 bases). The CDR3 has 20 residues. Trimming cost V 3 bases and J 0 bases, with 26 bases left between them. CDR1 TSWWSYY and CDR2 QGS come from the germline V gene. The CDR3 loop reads CALGDQAGEPRGPYTDKLIF. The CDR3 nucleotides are TGTGCTCTTGGGGATCAGGCGGGGGAGCCTCGCGGCCCGTACACCGATAAACTCATCTTT.

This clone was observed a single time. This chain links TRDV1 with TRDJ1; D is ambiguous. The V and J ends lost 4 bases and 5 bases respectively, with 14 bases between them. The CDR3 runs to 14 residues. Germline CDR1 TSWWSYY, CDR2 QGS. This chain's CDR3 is CALGGVPGQDKLIF. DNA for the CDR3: TGTGCTCTTGGGGGGGTCCCAGGGCAGGATAAACTCATCTTT.

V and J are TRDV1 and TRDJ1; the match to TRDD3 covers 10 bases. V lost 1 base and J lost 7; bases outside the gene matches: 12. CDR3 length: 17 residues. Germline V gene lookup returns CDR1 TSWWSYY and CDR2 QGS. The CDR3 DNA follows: TGTGCTCTTGGGGAACCGATGGGAGGGGGATACGGAGGTAAACTCATCTTT. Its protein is CALGEPMGGGYGGKLIF.